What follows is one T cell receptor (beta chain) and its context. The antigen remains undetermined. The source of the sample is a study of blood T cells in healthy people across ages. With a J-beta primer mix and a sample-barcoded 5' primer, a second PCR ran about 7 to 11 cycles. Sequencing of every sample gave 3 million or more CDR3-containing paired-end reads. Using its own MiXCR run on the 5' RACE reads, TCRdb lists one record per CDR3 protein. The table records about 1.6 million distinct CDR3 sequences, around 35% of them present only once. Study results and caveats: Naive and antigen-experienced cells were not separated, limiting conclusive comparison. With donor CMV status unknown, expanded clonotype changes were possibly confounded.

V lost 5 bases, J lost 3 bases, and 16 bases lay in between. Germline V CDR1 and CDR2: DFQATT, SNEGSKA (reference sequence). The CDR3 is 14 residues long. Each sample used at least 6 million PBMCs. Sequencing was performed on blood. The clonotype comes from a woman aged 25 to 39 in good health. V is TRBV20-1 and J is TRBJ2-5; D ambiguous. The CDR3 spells CSAAHPHREETQYF. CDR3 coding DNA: TGCAGTGCTGCCCACCCGCACCGGGAAGAGACCCAGTACTTC.